This entry features one T cell receptor (beta chain) sequence. Antigen specificity is unknown. The PCR contained 60 Vbeta and 13 Jbeta primers. The table came from immunoSEQ multiplex PCR; TCRdb's copy has only in-frame clones and leaves some out. The table lists tens of thousands of clones, approximately 72% of them singletons. The data were taken from a study of cytomegalovirus exposure and HLA in healthy donors. Across the study: About 180 million T cells yielded approximately 100 million unique TCR beta sequences, as an earlier analysis found.

Study-wide results and caveats: A later analysis by the authors found several of the most significant clusters apparently linked to common viral pathogens. A missense variant in DCLRE1C was later tied to TCR beta V- and J-gene trimming. Later analysis showed most CMV-associated TCR beta chains appearing HLA-restricted.

Sequencing was carried out using PBMCs. The clonotype comes from a man aged 50 to 60 in good health and CMV-seropositive.

CDR3: CANREGTDTQYF. The CDR3 nucleotides read TGTGCCAACAGGGAGGGCACAGATACGCAGTATTTT. The V gene is TRBV7-3, the J gene TRBJ2-3; perhaps D is TRBD1 or TRBD2 (6 bases each). Trimming shortened V by 10 bases and J by 1 base, and 9 bases separated the two germline ends. CDR1 SGHTA and CDR2 FQGTGA come from the germline V gene. The CDR3 runs to 12 residues. The full variable domain, completed using reference TRBV7-3 and TRBJ2-3, is GAGVSQTPSNKVTEKGKYVELRCDPISGHTALYWYRQSLGQGPEFLIYFQGTGAADDSGLPNDRFFAVRPEGSVSTLKIQRTERGDSAVYLCANREGTDTQYFGPGTRLTVL.